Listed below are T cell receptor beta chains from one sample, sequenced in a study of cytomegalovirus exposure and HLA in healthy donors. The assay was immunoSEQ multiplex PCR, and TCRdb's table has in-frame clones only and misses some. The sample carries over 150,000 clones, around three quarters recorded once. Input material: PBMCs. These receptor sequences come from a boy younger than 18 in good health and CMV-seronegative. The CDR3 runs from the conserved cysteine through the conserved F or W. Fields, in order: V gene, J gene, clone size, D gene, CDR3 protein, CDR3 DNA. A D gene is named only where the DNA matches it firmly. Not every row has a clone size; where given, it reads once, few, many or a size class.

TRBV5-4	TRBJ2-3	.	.	CASSGTGRGDTQYF	TGTGCCAGCAGTGGAACCGGGAGAGGAGATACGCAGTATTTT
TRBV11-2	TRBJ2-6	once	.	CASSLGRVTGANVLTF	TGTGCCAGCAGCTTAGGCAGGGTCACTGGGGCCAACGTCCTGACTTTC
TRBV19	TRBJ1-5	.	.	CASSIDSDFRGNQPQHF	TGTGCCAGTAGTATAGATAGTGACTTCAGGGGCAATCAGCCCCAGCATTTT
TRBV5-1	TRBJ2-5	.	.	CASNSGGLETQYF	TGCGCCAGCAACTCCGGAGGGCTAGAGACCCAGTACTTC
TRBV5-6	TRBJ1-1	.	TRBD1	CASSLGGRGRGTEAFF	TGTGCCAGCAGCTTGGGTGGCAGGGGGCGCGGAACTGAAGCTTTCTTT
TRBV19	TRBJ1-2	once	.	CASSITAGAQVYDGYTF	TGTGCCAGTAGTATAACTGCGGGGGCGCAGGTCTACGATGGCTACACCTTC
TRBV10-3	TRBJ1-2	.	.	CAISESVRGKWGYTF	TGTGCCATCAGTGAGTCGGTCAGGGGAAAGTGGGGCTACACCTTC
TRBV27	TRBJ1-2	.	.	CASKGYVTANYGYTF	TGTGCCAGCAAGGGGTATGTGACAGCTAACTATGGCTACACCTTC
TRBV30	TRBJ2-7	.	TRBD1	CAWSTHGTGFREQYF	TGTGCCTGGAGTACCCATGGGACAGGGTTCAGGGAGCAGTACTTC
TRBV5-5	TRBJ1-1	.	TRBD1	CASSDREWGEAFF	TGTGCCAGCAGCGACAGGGAATGGGGCGAAGCTTTCTTT
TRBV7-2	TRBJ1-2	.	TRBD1	CASSFTGGLVEGYTF	TGTGCCAGCAGCTTCACAGGGGGCTTGGTGGAAGGCTACACCTTC
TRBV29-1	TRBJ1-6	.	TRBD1	CSALETGGSGALHF	TGCAGCGCCCTGGAGACAGGGGGATCGGGTGCCCTCCACTTT
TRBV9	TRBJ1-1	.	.	CASSVLGGRMAEAFF	TGTGCCAGCAGCGTATTGGGGGGGCGTATGGCTGAAGCTTTCTTT
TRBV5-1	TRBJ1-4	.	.	CASSLETGGYEKLFF	TGCGCCAGCAGCTTAGAGACAGGCGGGTATGAAAAACTGTTTTTT
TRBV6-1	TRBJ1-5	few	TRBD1	CASSVQGQGLNQPQHF	TGTGCCAGCAGTGTTCAGGGACAGGGACTCAATCAGCCCCAGCATTTT
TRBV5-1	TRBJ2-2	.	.	CASSLALDTGELFF	TGCGCCAGCAGCTTGGCCCTAGACACCGGGGAGCTGTTTTTT
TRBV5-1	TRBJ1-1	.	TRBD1	CASSLVSGGTEAFF	TGCGCCAGCAGCTTGGTTTCAGGGGGCACTGAAGCTTTCTTT
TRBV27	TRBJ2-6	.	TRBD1	CASSSKATGSGANVLTF	TGTGCCAGCAGTTCAAAAGCGACAGGGTCCGGGGCCAACGTCCTGACTTTC
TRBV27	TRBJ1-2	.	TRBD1	CASSSTGDGYTF	TGTGCCAGCAGTTCGACAGGGGATGGCTACACCTTC
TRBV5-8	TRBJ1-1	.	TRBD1	CASSLQGRAFF	TGTGCCAGCAGCTTACAGGGGCGAGCTTTCTTT
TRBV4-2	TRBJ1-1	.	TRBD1	CASSPPTGQNTEAFF	TGTGCCAGCAGTCCCCCGACAGGGCAAAACACTGAAGCTTTCTTT
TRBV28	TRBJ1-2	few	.	CASFNFYGYTF	TGTGCCAGCTTTAATTTCTATGGCTACACCTTC
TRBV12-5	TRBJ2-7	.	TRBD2	CASGLLSSGNYEQYF	TGTGCTAGTGGTTTGTTGTCTAGCGGTAACTACGAGCAGTACTTC
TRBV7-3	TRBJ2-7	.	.	CASSVRNPTDYEQYF	TGTGCCAGCAGCGTAAGGAACCCGACAGATTACGAGCAGTACTTC
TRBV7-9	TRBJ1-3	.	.	CASSFGGRGLSGNTIYF	TGTGCCAGCAGCTTTGGGGGCAGGGGCCTCTCTGGAAACACCATATATTTT
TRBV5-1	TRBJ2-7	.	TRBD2	CASSFSGRGRPSYEQYF	TGCGCCAGCAGCTTTAGCGGGAGAGGACGACCCTCCTACGAGCAGTACTTC
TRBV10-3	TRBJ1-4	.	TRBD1	CAISETGTVEKLFF	TGTGCCATCAGTGAGACCGGGACAGTTGAAAAACTGTTTTTT
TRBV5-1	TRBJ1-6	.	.	CASSQGSYNSPLHF	TGCGCCAGCAGCCAGGGCTCCTATAATTCACCCCTCCACTTT
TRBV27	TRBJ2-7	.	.	CASRFNHEQYF	TGTGCCAGCAGGTTTAATCACGAGCAGTACTTC